This TCR beta chain originates from a study of neurological immune-mediated disorders. TCRdb re-called the 5' RACE reads with MiXCR, one entry per CDR3 protein. The sample comprises 90,000 to 150,000 distinct CDR3 sequences, roughly 3.4% of which are singletons, and about 1.2% rests with the top ten. Study-level results: HTLV-1-associated myelopathy had the most TCR clonal expansion, whereas multiple sclerosis had the least (lower than in healthy controls).

The CDR3 loop spans 15 amino acids. The germline V gene has CDR1 MNHEY and CDR2 SMNVEV (reference sequence). V lost 3 bases and J 3 bases, leaving 11 bases between the germline ends. This clonotype was counted ten times or more. No antigen is known for it. The chain carries TRBV27 and TRBJ2-2; TRBD2 is a possible D gene (6 bases). The receptor was derived from a woman in her twenties or thirties with multiple sclerosis. Sequencing was carried out using PBMCs. CDR3: CASSFEGTYTGELFF. The CDR3 coding sequence is TGTGCCAGCAGTTTCGAGGGGACTTACACCGGGGAGCTGTTTTTT.